These 21 T cell receptor beta chains came from one sample sequenced in a study of T-cell memory formation after mild COVID-19. One entry per CDR3 protein, called by TCRdb with MiXCR from the 5' RACE reads. The sample lists about 320,000 distinct CDR3 sequences; about 13% were seen once. The material sequenced was PBMCs or a T cell subset sorted from them (not recorded which). The receptors shown here come from a young man who had mild COVID-19 (a few samples of this study predate the infection). Cell type and time point are not known.

This clonotype was found a few times. This chain connects TRBV5-1 to TRBJ2-1, with a possible D match to TRBD2 (5 bases). Germline CDR1 and CDR2: SGHRS and YFSETQ. The CDR3 has 16 residues. The V and J ends lost 4 bases and 0 bases respectively, with 14 bases between them. CDR3 loop: CASSGGGGSSYNEQFF. Written as DNA, the CDR3 is TGCGCCAGCAGCGGCGGAGGTGGGAGCTCCTACAATGAGCAGTTCTTC.

Only a few counts were recorded for this clonotype. The rearrangement joins TRBV7-9 to TRBJ2-3, with D uncertain. The germline V and J ends were trimmed by 1 base and 0 bases, with 5 bases remaining between them. This CDR3 contains 14 residues. Germline lookup yields CDR1 SEHNR and CDR2 FQNEAQ (reference sequence). For the CDR3, the DNA is TGTGCCAGCAGCTTAGACAAAAGCACAGATACGCAGTATTTT. This encodes CASSLDKSTDTQYF.

J is TRBJ1-5 and V is TRBV4-1, with a tentative D call TRBD1 (5 bases). The germline CDR1 and CDR2 sequences are MGHRA and YSYEKL. The CDR3 is 15 residues long. Between the trimmed V and J ends, which lost 4 bases and 4 bases, there was a span of 14 bases. CDR3 bases: TGCGCCAGCAGCCCCCGGGACGGGAGTAATCAGCCCCAGCATTTT. Amino acids: CASSPRDGSNQPQHF.

This clonotype was recorded a few times. The genes are TRBV12-3 or TRBV12-4 and TRBJ2-5, with TRBD2 matching over 9 bases. The CDR3 has 14 amino acids. The V and J ends lost 7 bases and 1 base, in that order; junction bases with no gene match: 4. CDR3 coding DNA: TGTGCCAGCACCGCTAGCGGGGTCCAAGAGACCCAGTACTTC. Its protein product is CASTASGVQETQYF.

The table lists this clonotype with many counts. This rearrangement joins TRBV20-1 to TRBJ2-5; D is ambiguous. The CDR3 contains 13 residues. Deletions cut 3 bases from V and 5 bases from J, with 13 bases between. Looked up from germline, CDR1 is DFQATT and CDR2 is SNEGSKA (reference sequence). In DNA, the CDR3 is TGCAGTGCTAGTCAGCTTGATCGGGAGACCCAGTACTTC. Translation gives CSASQLDRETQYF.

This chain joins TRBV7-8 and TRBJ2-4; 7 positions match TRBD2. Germline-derived CDR1 and CDR2 are SGHVS and FQNEAQ. V was clipped by 1 base and J by 8 bases; unmatched bases: 11. CDR3 size: 16 residues. CDR3 in amino acids: CASSLVGARGRDIQYF. DNA of the CDR3: TGTGCCAGCAGCTTAGTAGGGGCGCGGGGGAGGGACATTCAGTACTTC. The variable domain in full, with the rest retrieved from reference TRBV7-8 and TRBJ2-4, is GAGVSQSPRYKVAKRGQDVALRCDPISGHVSLFWYQQALGQGPEFLTYFQNEAQLDKSGLPSDRFFAERPEGSVSTLKIQRTQQEDSAVYLCASSLVGARGRDIQYFGAGTRLSVL.

The gene calls are TRBV29-1 and TRBJ1-2; the D is unclear. The V end lost 5 bases, the J end lost 8 bases, and 9 bases lay between the germline ends. Germline CDR1 is SQVTM and CDR2 is ANQGSEA. The CDR3 is 10 amino acids. CDR3 bases: TGCAGCGTTCGTGGAGAGGGCTACACCTTC. This sequence encodes CSVRGEGYTF.

The chain employs TRBV20-1 and TRBJ2-5; perhaps TRBD1 as D (5 bases). CDR1 DFQATT and CDR2 SNEGSKA come from the germline V gene (reference sequence). Trimming left V 3 bases short and J 5 bases short, with 16 bases between. This CDR3 has 14 residues. The CDR3 here is CSARATSGRETQYF. The DNA of the CDR3 is TGCAGTGCTAGGGCCACTTCAGGGCGGGAGACCCAGTACTTC.

This rearrangement joins TRBV7-6 to TRBJ2-1; D is ambiguous. CDR1 and CDR2 (germline): SGHVS, FNYEAQ. The germline V and J ends were trimmed by 1 base and 9 bases, with 10 bases remaining between them. CDR3 length equals 13 residues. CDR3 sequence reads: CASSLVVRAEQFF. The CDR3 coding sequence is TGTGCCAGCAGCTTAGTAGTCAGAGCTGAGCAGTTCTTC.

This clonotype appeared many times. The genes are TRBV12-3 or TRBV12-4 and TRBJ2-4, with D perhaps given as TRBD1 or TRBD2 (5 bases each). The CDR3 covers 15 residues. Trimming pared 3 bases from V and 6 bases from J, leaving 15 bases between. The CDR3 spells CASSFLAGSLNIQYF. In nucleotides, the CDR3 is TGTGCCAGCAGTTTCCTTGCAGGGAGTCTAAACATTCAGTACTTC.

This clonotype has just a few counts. The CDR3 here is CASGTVSSYEQYV. The CDR3 DNA reads TGTGCCAGCGGGACGGTTAGCTCCTACGAGCAGTACGTC. The chain is built from TRBV7-9 and TRBJ2-7, with D possibly being TRBD1 or TRBD2 (5 bases each). This CDR3 region has 13 residues. CDR1 and CDR2 (germline): SEHNR, FQNEAQ (reference sequence). Trimming shortened V by 8 bases and J by 0 bases, and 11 bases separated the two germline ends.

The chain uses TRBV5-8 and TRBJ2-7; D gene unclear. The CDR3 spans 12 residues. In germline, CDR1 is SGHTS, CDR2 YDEGEE. V lost 1 base, J lost 5 bases, and 7 bases lay in between. Here the CDR3 reads CASSLYGHEQYV. The CDR3, as DNA: TGTGCCAGCAGCTTGTACGGGCACGAGCAGTACGTC.

This clonotype showed up many times. The rearrangement joins TRBV3-1 to TRBJ2-5; weak D call: TRBD2 (6 bases). The V end was cut by 3 bases, the J end by 5 bases, with 10 bases between. CDR1 and CDR2 from the germline V gene are LGHDT and YNNKEL (reference sequence). CDR3 length equals 13 residues. The CDR3 nucleotides are TGTGCCAGCAGCCAGGGGAGGCGGGAGACCCAGTACTTC. Translation: CASSQGRRETQYF.

This clonotype was found a few times. J is TRBJ2-5 and V is TRBV20-1; maybe TRBD2 (5 bases). The V gene lost 3 bases and the J gene lost 0 bases, with 14 bases spanning the gap. The CDR3 has 15 residues. Germline V CDR1 and CDR2: DFQATT, SNEGSKA (reference sequence). CDR3 sequence reads: CSASPRGGHQETQYF. CDR3 bases: TGCAGTGCTAGCCCCCGTGGAGGCCACCAAGAGACCCAGTACTTC.

This chain uses TRBV7-8 with TRBJ2-2, with TRBD2 as a possible D gene (5 bases). Looked up from germline, CDR1 is SGHVS and CDR2 is FQNEAQ. This CDR3 region has 16 residues. Trimming took off 2 bases at V and 0 bases at J, with 10 bases between the two ends. The CDR3 nucleotides are TGTGCCAGCAGCTTATTCGGGGTAACGAACACCGGGGAGCTGTTTTTT. Protein sequence: CASSLFGVTNTGELFF. The variable domain in full, completed from reference TRBV7-8 and TRBJ2-2, reads GAGVSQSPRYKVAKRGQDVALRCDPISGHVSLFWYQQALGQGPEFLTYFQNEAQLDKSGLPSDRFFAERPEGSVSTLKIQRTQQEDSAVYLCASSLFGVTNTGELFFGEGSRLTVL.

This clonotype has a handful of counts. This rearrangement joins TRBV12-3 or TRBV12-4 to TRBJ2-3; 7 bases agree with TRBD2. This CDR3 region has 14 residues. The junction had 6 bases not matched to a gene; V was cut back by 7 bases and J by 2 bases. The CDR3 DNA follows: TGTGCCAGCAAAGGGCGGGGGTTCACAGATACGCAGTATTTT. Residues: CASKGRGFTDTQYF.

The chain has TRBV6-5 and TRBJ1-2, with D perhaps TRBD1 (6 bases). Germline CDR1 and CDR2: MNHEY and SVGAGI. This CDR3 comprises 16 residues. Trimming removed 2 bases from V and 2 bases from J, with 15 bases in between. In nucleotides, the CDR3 is TGTGCCAGCAGTTACGTTTCGGGGGCCACAAACTATGGCTACACCTTC. Protein sequence: CASSYVSGATNYGYTF.

The table lists this clonotype with a few counts. The V and J genes are TRBV7-9 and TRBJ2-3, with 10 positions matching TRBD2. The germline V gene has CDR1 SEHNR and CDR2 FQNEAQ (reference sequence). V was clipped by 5 bases and J by 2 bases; unmatched bases: 10. CDR3 length: 17 amino acids. CDR3 DNA: TGTGCCAGCAGCGCCTTCTTACTAGCGGGATTCACAGATACGCAGTATTTT. Protein: CASSAFLLAGFTDTQYF. The full variable domain, completed using reference TRBV7-9 and TRBJ2-3, is DTGVSQNPRHKITKRGQNVTFRCDPISEHNRLYWYRQTLGQGPEFLTYFQNEAQLEKSRLLSDRFSAERPKGSFSTLEIQRTEQGDSAMYLCASSAFLLAGFTDTQYFGPGTRLTVL.

V usage is TRBV11-2 and J usage is TRBJ2-5; 10 nucleotides match TRBD1. The CDR3 extends over 16 amino acids. Trimming removed 5 bases from V and 5 bases from J; junction bases left unmatched: 11. Germline V gene sequence: CDR1 SGHAT, CDR2 FQNNGV. In nucleotides, the CDR3 is TGTGCCAGCAGCCGGGGACAGGGGCCCGACGCCGAGACCCAGTACTTC. This encodes CASSRGQGPDAETQYF.

The sample holds many counts of this clonotype. The chain joins TRBV5-1 to TRBJ2-3; 7 bases match TRBD1. J was trimmed by 4 bases and V by 7 bases; bases with no gene match: 6. There are 13 residues in the CDR3. Germline values: CDR1 SGHRS, CDR2 YFSETQ. CDR3 bases: TGCGCCAGCGCCCGACAGGGAGCAGATACGCAGTATTTT. It specifies CASARQGADTQYF.

This clonotype was seen a handful of times. The genes are TRBV7-2 and TRBJ1-5; D not resolved. V dropped 11 bases and J dropped 6 bases, with 14 bases sitting between them. This CDR3 spans 12 amino acids. Germline CDR1 SGHTA, CDR2 FQGNSA. DNA for the CDR3: TGTGCCTCCAGCCGGGGAATTCAGCCCCAGCATTTT. This encodes CASSRGIQPQHF.